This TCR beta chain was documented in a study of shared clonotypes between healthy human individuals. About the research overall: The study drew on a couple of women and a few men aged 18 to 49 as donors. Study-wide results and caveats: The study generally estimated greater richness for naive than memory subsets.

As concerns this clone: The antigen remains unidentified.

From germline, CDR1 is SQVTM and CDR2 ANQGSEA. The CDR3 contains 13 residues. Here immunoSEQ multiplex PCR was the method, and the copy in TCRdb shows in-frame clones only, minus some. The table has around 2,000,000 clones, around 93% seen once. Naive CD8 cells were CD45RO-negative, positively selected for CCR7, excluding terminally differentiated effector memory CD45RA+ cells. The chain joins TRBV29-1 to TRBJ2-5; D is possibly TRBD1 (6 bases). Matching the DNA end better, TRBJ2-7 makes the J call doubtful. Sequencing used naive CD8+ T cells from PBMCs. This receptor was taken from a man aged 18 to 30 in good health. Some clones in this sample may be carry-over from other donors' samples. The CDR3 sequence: CSVEKTGSYEQYF. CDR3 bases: TGCAGCGTTGAGAAAACAGGGAGCTACGAGCAGTACTTC.